These 27 T cell receptor beta chains share one sample of origin, sequenced in a study of shared clonotypes between healthy human individuals. Clones were read by immunoSEQ multiplex PCR, and TCRdb kept only the in-frame ones, dropping some. Among over a million clones listed, about 75% were seen once. Sequenced sample: memory CD4+ T cells sorted from blood. The subset: CD45RA-negative fraction. The source is a man aged 18 to 35 in good health.

The chain couples TRBV9 to TRBJ1-1; D gene uncertain. There are 11 residues in the CDR3. The V end was cut by 5 bases, the J end by 3 bases, with 5 bases between. Germline CDR1 SGDLS, CDR2 YYNGEE. Written as DNA, the CDR3 is TGTGCCAGCAGGGGTGACACTGAAGCTTTCTTT. Residues: CASRGDTEAFF.

The chain recombines TRBV30 with TRBJ2-7; 8 bases map to TRBD1. Looked up from germline, CDR1 is GTSNPN and CDR2 is SVGIG (reference sequence). Trimming at V came to 6 bases and at J to 3 bases, leaving 4 bases not matched to a gene. The CDR3 length is 12 residues. DNA of the CDR3: TGTGCCTGCAAGGGACAGGTCTACGAGCAGTACTTC. Protein: CACKGQVYEQYF.

The rearrangement joins TRBV5-6 to TRBJ2-6, with D unresolved. Trimming removed 4 bases at V and 0 bases at J, with 5 bases between. In germline, CDR1 is SGHDT, CDR2 YYEEEE. CDR3 length equals 14 residues. CDR3: CASSLDSGANVLTF. DNA for the CDR3: TGTGCCAGCAGCCTAGACTCTGGGGCCAACGTCCTGACTTTC.

The chain has TRBV19 and TRBJ2-6, with 15 bases aligning to TRBD2. The CDR3 is made up of 23 amino acids. CDR1 and CDR2 (germline): LNHDA, SQIVND (reference sequence). J gave up 0 bases and V 9 bases, and 21 bases lay outside the gene matches. CDR3 sequence reads: CARSRNGGLAGGYHYSGANVLTF. The CDR3 DNA reads as TGTGCCAGAAGCCGAAACGGGGGACTAGCGGGAGGTTATCACTACTCTGGGGCCAACGTCCTGACTTTC.

This chain connects TRBV2 to TRBJ2-5; 8 bases are shared with TRBD2. CDR3 length equals 13 residues. J lost 5 bases, V lost 5 bases, and 4 bases had no gene match. From germline, CDR1 is SNHLY and CDR2 FYNNEI. The CDR3 bases are TGTGCCAGCAGTAGCGGGAGTGGGGAGACCCAGTACTTC. Translated: CASSSGSGETQYF. Filled out from reference TRBV2 and TRBJ2-5, the complete variable domain reads EPEVTQTPSHQVTQMGQEVILRCVPISNHLYFYWYRQILGQKVEFLVSFYNNEISEKSEIFDDQFSVERPDGSNFTLKIRSTKLEDSAMYFCASSSGSGETQYFGPGTRLLVL.

The V gene is TRBV5-4, the J gene TRBJ2-7; D is perhaps TRBD1 or TRBD2 (6 bases each). V lost 9 bases and J 2 bases, leaving 18 bases between the germline ends. The length of the CDR3 is 14 residues. Germline assignment: CDR1 SGHNT and CDR2 YYREEE (reference sequence). The CDR3 bases are TGTGCCACCCGGCGGGACACCCAGACCTACGAGCAGTACTTC. Its protein product is CATRRDTQTYEQYF.

The chain is built from TRBV28 and TRBJ2-1; a possible D gene is TRBD1 (5 bases). Germline V gives CDR1 MDHEN, CDR2 SYDVKM. With 4 bases removed from V and 0 bases from J, the gap between germline ends came to 13 bases. CDR3 size: 16 residues. The CDR3 nucleotides read TGTGCCAGCAGTTCCCTCCTGGGGCCCTCCTACAATGAGCAGTTCTTC. This codes for CASSSLLGPSYNEQFF.

A single count supports this clone. The chain has TRBV10-3 and TRBJ2-7, with TRBD1 matching over 7 bases. V dropped 6 bases and J dropped 12; count of bases not matched to a gene: 8. This CDR3 spans 11 amino acids. Germline CDR1 ENHRY, CDR2 SYGVKD. CDR3 coding DNA: TGTGCCATCAGCTCCGGGACAGAGATGTACTTC. This encodes CAISSGTEMYF.

In regard to this clone: A much larger clonotype is one base distant, so this may be a read error. Other DNA sequences in the sample encode the same CDR3. V is TRBV2 and J is TRBJ2-5; 7 bases align to TRBD1. The CDR3 totals 13 residues. V lost 5 bases to trimming and J lost 1 base; unmatched junction nucleotides: 1. Germline V lookup: CDR1 SNHLY, CDR2 FYNNEI. The CDR3 nucleotides are TGTGCCAGCAGTAGGGACAGCCAAGAGACCCAGTACTTC. Translation gives CASSRDSQETQYF.

The J gene is TRBJ2-7, the V gene TRBV7-3, with D perhaps TRBD1 (5 bases). The germline V gene has CDR1 SGHTA and CDR2 FQGTGA. V lost 1 base to trimming and J lost 5 bases, with 15 bases between them. The CDR3 loop spans 15 amino acids. CDR3 sequence reads: CASSLIPGSLDEQYF. DNA of the CDR3: TGTGCCAGCAGCTTAATTCCAGGGTCCCTGGACGAGCAGTACTTC.

With regard to this clone: The sample holds other DNA sequences that translate to the same CDR3. The chain has TRBV5-1 and TRBJ2-5, with D possibly matching TRBD2 (5 bases). The germline V gene encodes CDR1 SGHRS and CDR2 YFSETQ. The CDR3 sequence is 14 residues long. Trimming took 4 bases from V and 4 from J, leaving 14 bases between them. The CDR3 is CASSAGGLGETQYF. The CDR3, as DNA: TGCGCCAGCAGCGCGGGTGGCCTGGGAGAGACCCAGTACTTC.

The chain joins TRBV7-3 to TRBJ2-6, with D perhaps being TRBD1 or TRBD2 (6 bases each). Germline V gives CDR1 SGHTA, CDR2 FQGTGA. The CDR3 runs to 16 residues. The V end was cut by 2 bases, the J end by 2 bases, with 10 bases between. The CDR3 protein is CASSLSGGTGANVLTF. CDR3 in DNA: TGTGCCAGCAGCTTATCCGGGGGCACTGGGGCCAACGTCCTGACTTTC.

The rearrangement uses TRBV28 and TRBJ2-6; the D gene is possibly TRBD1 (6 bases). Germline CDR1 is MDHEN and CDR2 is SYDVKM. V shed 4 bases and J shed 4 bases, with 20 bases lying between them. The CDR3 covers 18 residues. CDR3 nucleotides: TGTGCCAGCAGTTCGAATGGCAGGGGCCCTCTCGGGGCCAACGTCCTGACTTTC. This sequence encodes CASSSNGRGPLGANVLTF.

The chain links TRBV5-1 to TRBJ2-3; no firm D call. The germline CDR1 and CDR2 sequences are SGHRS and YFSETQ. V was pared by 4 bases and J by 0 bases, with 12 bases between. The CDR3 consists of 15 residues. The CDR3 here is CASSPTDRSTDTQYF. DNA for the CDR3: TGCGCCAGCAGCCCGACGGACCGGAGCACAGATACGCAGTATTTT.

This clone appeared a few times. The chain joins TRBV6-5 to TRBJ1-6; TRBD1 matches at 7 bases. The CDR3 loop spans 14 amino acids. J lost 6 bases, V lost 6 bases, and 5 bases had no gene match. Germline CDR1 is MNHEY and CDR2 is SVGAGI. Here the CDR3 reads CASSLGTANSPLHF. The CDR3 region has the DNA TGTGCCAGCAGCCTTGGGACAGCTAATTCACCCCTCCACTTT.

The V gene is TRBV7-3, the J gene TRBJ2-3; 8 nucleotides align to TRBD1. Looked up from germline, CDR1 is SGHTA and CDR2 is FQGTGA. The length of the CDR3 is 15 residues. The ends lost 2 bases at V and 2 bases at J; junction bases unmatched: 3. The CDR3 DNA follows: TGTGCCAGCAGCTTAGTGACAGGGGTCACAGATACGCAGTATTTT. It codes for CASSLVTGVTDTQYF. Together with reference TRBV7-3 and TRBJ2-3, the CDR3 gives the full variable domain: GAGVSQTPSNKVTEKGKYVELRCDPISGHTALYWYRQSLGQGPEFLIYFQGTGAADDSGLPNDRFFAVRPEGSVSTLKIQRTERGDSAVYLCASSLVTGVTDTQYFGPGTRLTVL.

This sequence joins TRBV5-8 and TRBJ1-4; weak D call: TRBD1 (5 bases). Germline V gives CDR1 SGHTS, CDR2 YDEGEE. V was cut by 4 bases and J by 2 bases, with 21 bases left in between. The CDR3 consists of 18 residues. This chain's CDR3 is CASSRLTTGGMTNEKLFF. CDR3 bases: TGTGCCAGCAGCCGGCTAACGACTGGGGGAATGACTAATGAAAAACTGTTTTTT.

The rearrangement uses TRBV12-2 and TRBJ2-6. TRBV12-2 is an annotated pseudogene. The CDR3 runs 15 residues. The CDR3 coding sequence is TGTGCAAGTTGGGTGAGGGGAACTGGGGCCAACGTCCTGACTTTC. Its translation is CASWVRGTGANVLTF.

The V gene is TRBV19, the J gene TRBJ2-7; D not resolved. Germline CDR1 reads LNHDA; CDR2 reads SQIVND (reference sequence). V dropped 1 base and J dropped 3 bases, with 13 bases sitting between them. The CDR3 extends over 15 amino acids. The chain's CDR3 is CASSIATFEFYEQYF. In DNA, the CDR3 is TGTGCCAGTAGTATAGCGACTTTTGAGTTCTACGAGCAGTACTTC.

This clone was picked up many times. V is TRBV9 and J is TRBJ2-7; D may correspond to TRBD1 or TRBD2 (5 bases each). V lost 4 bases, J lost 3 bases, and 14 bases lay in between. The CDR3 is made up of 14 amino acids. The germline V gene has CDR1 SGDLS and CDR2 YYNGEE. Written as DNA, the CDR3 is TGTGCCAGCAGCCGGGACGCCTTGTTCTACGAGCAGTACTTC. Its translation is CASSRDALFYEQYF. The whole variable domain, filled in from reference TRBV9 and TRBJ2-7, reads DSGVTQTPKHLITATGQRVTLRCSPRSGDLSVYWYQQSLDQGLQFLIQYYNGEERAKGNILERFSAQQFPDLHSELNLSSLELGDSALYFCASSRDALFYEQYFGPGTRLTVT.

The rearrangement links TRBV5-4 to TRBJ2-4; D is possibly TRBD1 or TRBD2 (6 bases each). The CDR3 spans 14 residues. Germline V gives CDR1 SGHNT, CDR2 YYREEE (reference sequence). Deletions cut 2 bases from V and 3 bases from J, with 9 bases between. The DNA of the CDR3 is TGTGCCAGCAGCTTTGAGGGGGGCAAAAACATTCAGTACTTC. It encodes CASSFEGGKNIQYF.

This chain links TRBV4-1 with TRBJ1-3; D call uncertain. The ends were cut back, 0 bases at V and 0 bases at J, with 6 bases in the middle. Germline V lookup: CDR1 MGHRA, CDR2 YSYEKL. CDR3 size: 15 residues. The CDR3 loop is CASSQDGISGNTIYF. The DNA for the CDR3 is TGCGCCAGCAGCCAAGATGGTATCTCTGGAAACACCATATATTTT.

This clone was observed once. This chain uses TRBV29-1 with TRBJ2-7, with a possible D match to TRBD2 (6 bases). Trimming removed 6 bases from V and 3 bases from J, with 15 bases in between. Germline V gene lookup returns CDR1 SQVTM and CDR2 ANQGSEA. The CDR3 runs 13 residues. The CDR3, as DNA: TGCAGCGTGGGGAGGACGCTGAACTACGAGCAGTACTTC. It specifies CSVGRTLNYEQYF.

V gene TRBV9 combines with J gene TRBJ2-1; D not certain. Trimming removed 0 bases from V and 7 bases from J, with 11 bases in between. CDR1 and CDR2 from the germline V gene are SGDLS and YYNGEE. This CDR3 has 14 amino acids. CDR3 sequence reads: CASSVGAGRNEQFF. CDR3 sequence (DNA): TGTGCCAGCAGCGTAGGGGCAGGTAGGAATGAGCAGTTCTTC.

This clone is a singleton in its sample. This chain links TRBV18 with TRBJ1-2, with D perhaps matching TRBD1 (5 bases). Deletions cut 0 bases from V and 7 bases from J, with 12 bases between. In germline, CDR1 is KGHSH, CDR2 LQKENI. The CDR3 has 14 amino acids. This CDR3 is CASSPPGVKSGYTF. CDR3 nucleotide sequence: TGTGCCAGCTCACCACCGGGGGTGAAGAGTGGCTACACCTTC. Based on the CDR3 plus reference TRBV18 and TRBJ1-2, the full variable domain is NAGVMQNPRHLVRRRGQEARLRCSPMKGHSHVYWYRQLPEEGLKFMVYLQKENIIDESGMPKERFSAEFPKEGPSILRIQQVVRGDSAAYFCASSPPGVKSGYTFGSGTRLTVV.

This chain links TRBV14 with TRBJ2-1; 9 bases fit TRBD2. CDR1 and CDR2 from the germline V gene are SGHDN and FVKESK. The J segment lost 7 bases and the V segment lost 6 bases, leaving 7 bases of the junction unmatched. The CDR3 is 14 residues long. CDR3 in DNA: TGTGCCAGCAGACTTAGCGGGAGCGGGAATGAGCAGTTCTTC. Its translation is CASRLSGSGNEQFF.

This sequence joins TRBV11-2 and TRBJ1-5; tentative D call: TRBD1 (5 bases). The V end lost 1 base, the J end lost 10 bases, and 11 bases lay between the germline ends. Germline loops: CDR1 SGHAT, CDR2 FQNNGV. The CDR3 is made up of 13 amino acids. CDR3 sequence (DNA): TGTGCCAGCAGCTTAGGTTCGGGACTCCCCCAGCATTTT. Amino acid sequence: CASSLGSGLPQHF.